This note documents a single TCR beta chain sequence. What it recognizes is unknown. Cells designated naive CD8 were CD45RO-negative and were positively selected for CCR7, with terminally differentiated effector memory CD45RA+ cells excluded. All donors were healthy HIV-negative adults lacking recent acute infections or vaccinations. Across several immunoSEQ plates, the genomic DNA of each subset was split evenly. This table comes from immunoSEQ multiplex PCR, and its TCRdb copy is limited to in-frame clones, with some not included. The data show some 2 million clones, with about 95% seen just once and about 1.1% held by the top ten. The data derive from a study of shared clonotypes between healthy human individuals. Regarding the study as a whole: The expectation was that sequencing depth would affect clonotype sharing among donors.

V was trimmed by 0 bases and J by 9 bases, leaving 21 bases between them. This CDR3 contains 17 residues. CDR1 and CDR2 (germline): MGHRA, YSYEKL. This receptor was taken from a man aged 18 to 35 in good health. The source material was naive CD8+ T cells sorted from blood. The chain carries TRBV4-1 and TRBJ2-1; possibly TRBD2 for D (6 bases). The chain's CDR3 is CASSQDLRAREVGEQFF. The CDR3 DNA follows: TGCGCCAGCAGCCAAGATTTGAGGGCCAGGGAGGTTGGTGAGCAGTTCTTC.